A single sample is the source of the 5 T cell receptor beta chains below, sequenced in a study of blood T cell repertoires in COVID-19 (dated by TCRdb to 2020 to 2021). Libraries were prepared through the immunoSEQ multiplex PCR assay. The immuneACCESS repertoire file appears here via TCRdb, limited to in-frame rearrangements. These files lack a portion of the clones; in checked studies, under half of the deficit traces to unresolved V genes, and the cause of the others is not known. The sample table contains roughly 290,000 clones; only one count was recorded for about 90% of them. The top ten hold approximately 1.5% of the sample. The sample taken for sequencing was PBMCs or T cells enriched from blood (not recorded which). Every receptor here comes from a woman in her late teens or twenties with acute COVID-19.

Remarks on this clone: A read error is possible here, since a much larger clone lies one base away. The rearrangement joins TRBV7-9 to TRBJ1-1, with D hard to call. Trimming stripped 5 bases from V and 0 bases from J, with 7 bases between. The CDR3 covers 13 residues. Germline CDR1 SEHNR, CDR2 FQNEAQ (reference sequence). The CDR3 spells CASSLQMNTEAFF. In DNA form, the CDR3 reads TGTGCCAGCAGCCTACAGATGAACACTGAAGCTTTCTTT. Full variable domain (rest looked up from reference TRBV7-9 and TRBJ1-1): DTGVSQNPRHKITKRGQNVTFRCDPISEHNRLYWYRQTLGQGPEFLTYFQNEAQLEKSRLLSDRFSAERPKGSFSTLEIQRTEQGDSAMYLCASSLQMNTEAFFGQGTRLTVV.

This chain joins TRBV3-1 (or the pseudogene TRBV3-2) and TRBJ2-1; no definite D call. Trimming cost V 0 bases and J 6 bases, with 18 bases left between them. Germline CDR1 LGHDT, CDR2 YNNKEL (reference sequence). CDR3 size: 17 residues. As DNA, the CDR3 is TGTGCCAGCAGCCAAGATCAAGGTGGGCCAATAGGCAATGAGCAGTTCTTC. Protein product: CASSQDQGGPIGNEQFF.

The V call is TRBV4-1, the J call TRBJ2-5, with D perhaps TRBD1 (6 bases). From germline, CDR1 is MGHRA and CDR2 YSYEKL. Trimming shortened V by 1 base and J by 4 bases, and 10 bases separated the two germline ends. CDR3 length: 14 amino acids. DNA of the CDR3: TGCGCCAGCAGCCAAGTTGGGACACGAGAGACCCAGTACTTC. Translation: CASSQVGTRETQYF.

The chain uses TRBV6-5 and TRBJ2-1; 15 bases are shared with TRBD2. The CDR3 has 14 amino acids. Germline V gene lookup returns CDR1 MNHEY and CDR2 SVGAGI. V gave up 8 bases and J gave up 9 bases; unmatched junction bases: 5. CDR3 nucleotides: TGTGCCAGCTCCGGGACTAGCGGGAGGTTTGAGCAGTTCTTC. Amino acids: CASSGTSGRFEQFF.

The chain uses TRBV11-2 and TRBJ2-7, with 8 bases identical to TRBD2. Germline assignment: CDR1 SGHAT and CDR2 FQNNGV. The trim removed 4 bases at V and 0 bases at J, leaving 5 bases unmatched. The CDR3 is made up of 15 amino acids. CDR3 residues: CASSSTSGASYEQYF. The CDR3 DNA reads TGTGCCAGCAGCTCTACTAGCGGAGCCTCCTACGAGCAGTACTTC.